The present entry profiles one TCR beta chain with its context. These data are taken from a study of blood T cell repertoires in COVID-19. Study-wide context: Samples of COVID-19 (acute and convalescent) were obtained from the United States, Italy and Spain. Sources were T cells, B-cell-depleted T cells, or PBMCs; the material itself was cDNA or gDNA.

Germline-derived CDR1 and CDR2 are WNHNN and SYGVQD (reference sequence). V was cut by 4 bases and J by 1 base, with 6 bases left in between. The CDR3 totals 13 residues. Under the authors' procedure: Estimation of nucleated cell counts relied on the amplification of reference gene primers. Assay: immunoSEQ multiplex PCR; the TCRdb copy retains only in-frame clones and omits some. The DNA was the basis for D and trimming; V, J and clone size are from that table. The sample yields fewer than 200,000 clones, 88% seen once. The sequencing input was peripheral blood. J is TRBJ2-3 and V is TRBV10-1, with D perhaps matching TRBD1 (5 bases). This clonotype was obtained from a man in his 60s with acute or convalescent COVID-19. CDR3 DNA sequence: TGCGCCAGCAGTGGACAGCGCACAGATACGCAGTATTTT. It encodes CASSGQRTDTQYF.